These 19 T cell receptor beta chains were all obtained from the same sample, sequenced in a study of tumor-infiltrating lymphocytes in primary liver carcinoma. It was from approximately 20-30 mg of unsorted bulk tissue that RNA and DNA were co-extracted. Total RNA (around 500 ng) served as template for TCR beta cDNA synthesis primed by a constant-region primer. What produced the TCR beta libraries was three nested multiplex PCR rounds using slightly modified ARM-PCR. The first two PCR rounds, roughly 9 cycles each, used TRBV1-TRBV30 forward primers and a C-beta reverse primer. TCRdb recomputed calls from the multiplex PCR reads with MiXCR, one row per CDR3 protein. The sample contains 100,000 or so distinct CDR3 sequences, around 73% of which appear only once. The specimen sequenced was liver tumor tissue from sampling region 2. Subset of the sample: tumor region T2, inferior pole. Receptor source: a woman aged 60 to 75 with primary liver carcinoma and hepatitis B virus infection.

The chain joins TRBV11-2 to TRBJ2-3; D ambiguous. Trimming took 4 bases from V and 15 from J, leaving 20 bases between them. The CDR3 extends over 13 amino acids. Germline V CDR1 and CDR2: SGHAT, FQNNGV. In DNA form, the CDR3 reads TGTGCCAGCAGCTCAGATCGAGGAGATACGCGATATTTT. Translating gives CASSSDRGDTRYF.

The rearrangement links TRBV5-1 to TRBJ1-6; no firm D call. V was trimmed by 3 bases and J by 3 bases, leaving 10 bases between them. Germline loops: CDR1 SGHRS, CDR2 YFSETQ. The CDR3 runs to 15 residues. For the CDR3, the DNA is TGCGCCAGCAGCTATGACACCTACTATAATTCACCCCTCCACTTT. Encoded protein: CASSYDTYYNSPLHF.

Worth noting for this clonotype: This could be a read error, since a much larger clone is one nucleotide away. The V gene is TRBV28, the J gene TRBJ2-1; 7 bases line up with TRBD2. The CDR3 is 14 residues long. From germline, CDR1 is MDHEN and CDR2 SYDVKM. This CDR3 reads CACSFSGTINEQFF. CDR3 in DNA: TGTGCCTGCAGTTTCTCCGGGACTATCAATGAGCAGTTCTTC.

In the case of this clonotype: No conserved phenylalanine or tryptophan ends this CDR3, so it is likely a read error. V usage is TRBV11-2 and J usage is TRBJ2-1, with D maybe TRBD2 (5 bases). Germline assignment: CDR1 SGHAT and CDR2 FQNNGV. The CDR3 has 17 residues. The CDR3 reads CASSLDEVGAVYKEQFI. The CDR3 nucleotides are TGTGCCAGCAGCTTAGATGAGGTGGGAGCGGTGTACAAAGAGCAGTTCATA.

With regard to this clonotype: A much larger clone sits a single nucleotide away, making a read error possible. V is TRBV29-1 and J is TRBJ1-1; the match to TRBD1 covers 9 bases. The CDR3 is 12 amino acids. Germline V CDR1 and CDR2: SQVTM, ANQGSEA. CDR3 protein: CSDGQGKTESFF. The CDR3 DNA sequence: TGCAGCGATGGACAGGGGAAAACTGAATCTTTCTTT.

V is TRBV11-2 and J is TRBJ2-7, with 8 bases that match TRBD2. The germline CDR1 and CDR2 sequences are SGHAT and FQNNGV. The CDR3 is made up of 16 amino acids. DNA of the CDR3: TGTCTCAGCGGCTACGGCGGGAGGACCTCGGGAAGCGAGCAGTACTTC. It is translated as CLSGYGGRTSGSEQYF.

On this clonotype: It is unclear where the CDR3 begins or ends on the DNA, so no DNA is shown, and the CDR3 is as TCRdb lists it. V usage is TRBV29-1 and J usage is TRBJ1-2. The CDR3 is 14 residues long, counting both termini. Germline V gene sequence: CDR1 SQVTM, CDR2 ANQGSEA. The CDR3 loop is CSVAWGTGARGYTF.

Details on this clonotype: The conserved phenylalanine or tryptophan is not found at the CDR3 terminus, so this likely reflects a read error. The limits of the CDR3 on the DNA are not certain, so only TCRdb's listed CDR3 is given. The V call is TRBV10-3, the J call TRBJ2-7; TRBD1 is the table's D call, not checked against the DNA. Germline CDR1 ENHRY, CDR2 SYGVKD. The CDR3 totals 13 residues, both ends included. CDR3 in amino acids: CAISEGRDPRRKL.

Points on this clonotype: One junction end disagrees with the germline gene, perhaps due to a read error. The rearrangement joins TRBV5-4 to TRBJ2-7; 7 positions agree with TRBD2. This CDR3 comprises 14 residues. Looked up from germline, CDR1 is SGHNT and CDR2 is YYREEE (reference sequence). CDR3 in amino acids: CATNSGGGSLEHYF. In nucleotides, the CDR3 is TGTGCCACCAATAGTGGGGGGGGAAGCCTCGAGCATTACTTC.

This clonotype showed up just once. With a much larger clone just one base away, this may be a read error. The chain is built from TRBV5-4 and TRBJ2-2; maybe TRBD1 (5 bases). The V gene lost 4 bases and the J gene lost 3 bases, with 10 bases spanning the gap. Germline V gene data show CDR1 as SGHNT and CDR2 as YYREEE (reference sequence). The CDR3 is made up of 14 amino acids. CDR3 sequence reads: CASSHGHDTGELFF. CDR3 coding DNA: TGTGCCAGCAGCCACGGACATGACACCGGGGAGCTGTTTTTT.

A word on this clonotype: The CDR3 end shows no conserved phenylalanine or tryptophan, and so a read error is likely. This chain uses TRBV11-2 with TRBJ2-3; D might be TRBD2 (6 bases). CDR1 and CDR2 from the germline V gene are SGHAT and FQNNGV. V lost 2 bases and J 7 bases, leaving 19 bases between the germline ends. The CDR3 contains 16 residues. The CDR3 region is CASSLILAWDSYTQYI. The CDR3 DNA follows: TGTGCCAGCAGCTTAATATTGGCGTGGGACTCATATACGCAGTATATT.

This clonotype was counted only a few times. This chain links TRBV18 with TRBJ2-7; no clear D gene. Germline V gene sequence: CDR1 KGHSH, CDR2 LQKENI. The V gene lost 0 bases and the J gene lost 7 bases, with 10 bases spanning the gap. The CDR3 is 13 residues long. DNA of the CDR3: TGTGCCAGCTCACCACCTTCCGGAAGGGAGCAGTACTTC. Its protein is CASSPPSGREQYF.

Worth noting for this clonotype: A much larger clone differs from this one at a single base, so this may be a read error. The chain links TRBV5-1 to TRBJ2-4; TRBD2 matches 12 bases. The CDR3 is 17 residues long. In germline, CDR1 is SGHRS, CDR2 YFSETQ. The CDR3 reads CASSPTSGSIAKNILYF. In DNA form, the CDR3 reads TGCGCCAGCAGCCCGACTAGCGGGAGTATTGCCAAAAACATTCTGTACTTC.

The sample holds one count of this clonotype. The chain uses TRBV5-1 and TRBJ2-1; no firm D call. V shed 2 bases and J shed 2 bases, with 14 bases lying between them. This CDR3 has 16 amino acids. Germline lookup yields CDR1 SGHRS and CDR2 YFSETQ. CDR3 DNA sequence: TGCGCCAGCAGCTTCCTAGATACAGTCGCCTACAATGAGCAGTTCTTC. It specifies CASSFLDTVAYNEQFF.

This chain uses TRBV6-2 or TRBV6-3 with TRBJ2-7, with no clear D. The V gene's germline CDR1 is MNHEY and CDR2 SVGEGT. This CDR3 region has 15 residues. CDR3 loop: CSNSDPLSRSHEQYF. The CDR3 DNA reads TGTTCCAACAGTGACCCTTTATCGCGATCGCACGAGCAGTACTTC.

The chain employs TRBV28 and TRBJ2-6; TRBD2 is a possible D gene (5 bases). This CDR3 spans 17 amino acids. CDR1 MDHEN and CDR2 SYDVKM come from the germline V gene. The V end lost 7 bases, the J end lost 0 bases, and 16 bases lay between the germline ends. The CDR3 nucleotides are TGTGCCAGCACCAGTTGGGGTGGAGGCTCTGGGGCCAACGTCCTGACTTTC. Translated: CASTSWGGGSGANVLTF.

The V and J genes are TRBV11-2 and TRBJ1-6; the D gene is possibly TRBD1 (5 bases). The CDR3 spans 15 residues. Trimming cost V 9 bases and J 7 bases, with 19 bases left between them. Germline values: CDR1 SGHAT, CDR2 FQNNGV. The CDR3 sequence: CARSLDPGVNSPLHF. The DNA for the CDR3 is TGTGCCAGAAGCCTGGACCCGGGGGTCAATTCACCCCTCCACTTT.

Comment on this clonotype: With a much larger clone just one base away, this may be a read error. The chain couples TRBV5-6 to TRBJ2-1; 7 bases map to TRBD2. Losses at the gene ends were 7 bases for V and 8 bases for J; bases not matched to a gene: 15. CDR1 and CDR2 from the germline V gene are SGHDT and YYEEEE. The CDR3 runs 15 residues. The CDR3 DNA reads as TGTGCCAGCGGCCCCGGGAGGCTACAGATCGATGAGCAGTTCTTC. This encodes CASGPGRLQIDEQFF.

Of note for this clonotype: A much bigger clone sits one base away, suggesting this may be a read error. The chain uses TRBV28 and TRBJ2-7; 9 bases are shared with TRBD2. CDR1 is MDHEN and CDR2 is SYDVKM in the germline V gene. The CDR3 consists of 15 residues. The CDR3 loop reads CASSDSGSLSYKQYF. CDR3 sequence (DNA): TGTGCCAGCAGCGATAGCGGGAGCCTCTCCTACAAGCAGTACTTC.